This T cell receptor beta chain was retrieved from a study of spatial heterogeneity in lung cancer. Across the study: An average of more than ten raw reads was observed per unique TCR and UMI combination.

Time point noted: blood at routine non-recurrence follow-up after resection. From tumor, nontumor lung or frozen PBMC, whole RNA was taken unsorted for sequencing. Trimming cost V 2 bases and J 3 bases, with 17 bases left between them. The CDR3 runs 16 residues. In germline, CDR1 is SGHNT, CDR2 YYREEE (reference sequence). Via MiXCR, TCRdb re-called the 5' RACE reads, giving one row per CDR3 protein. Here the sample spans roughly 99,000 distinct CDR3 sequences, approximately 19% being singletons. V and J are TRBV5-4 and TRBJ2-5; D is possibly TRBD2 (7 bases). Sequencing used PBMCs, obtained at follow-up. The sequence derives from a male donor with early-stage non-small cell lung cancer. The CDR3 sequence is CASSFGEWEGEETQYF. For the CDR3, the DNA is TGTGCCAGCAGCTTCGGCGAGTGGGAGGGGGAAGAGACCCAGTACTTC.